The 11 T cell receptor beta chains below come from one sample, sequenced in a study of neurological immune-mediated disorders. Using its own MiXCR run on the 5' RACE reads, TCRdb lists one record per CDR3 protein. The sample has more than 55,000 distinct CDR3 sequences; less than 25% are singletons. The time point is: technical triplicate 2. The sample consisted of PBMCs. These receptor sequences come from a man aged 55 to 70 with HTLV-1-associated myelopathy (HAM/TSP).

V usage is TRBV6-5 and J usage is TRBJ1-5, with no clear D. The germline V and J ends were trimmed by 4 bases and 0 bases, with 10 bases remaining between them. The CDR3 has 15 amino acids. From germline, CDR1 is MNHEY and CDR2 SVGAGI. For the CDR3, the DNA is TGTGCCAGCAGTTTACAGTTTAATAGCAATCAGCCCCAGCATTTT. Its protein is CASSLQFNSNQPQHF.

This clonotype was counted at least ten times. The rearrangement links TRBV5-6 to TRBJ2-3, with a tentative D call TRBD2 (6 bases). CDR1 and CDR2 from the germline V gene are SGHDT and YYEEEE. Trimming cost V 2 bases and J 3 bases, with 19 bases left between them. CDR3 size: 17 residues. CDR3 in DNA: TGTGCCAGCAGCTTCGGGCCGAAGTCGGGGAGGACAGATACGCAGTATTTT. Residues: CASSFGPKSGRTDTQYF.

Note on this clonotype: Possible read error: a much larger clone is one base away. The chain has TRBV20-1 and TRBJ2-1; TRBD1 is a possible D gene (7 bases). Trimming cost V 6 bases and J 6 bases, with 21 bases left between them. This CDR3 is built from 15 residues. Germline V gives CDR1 DFQATT, CDR2 SNEGSKA (reference sequence). The CDR3 reads CSASSLEGAGNEQFF. As DNA, the CDR3 is TGCAGTGCAAGCTCTCTGGAGGGGGCGGGCAATGAGCAGTTCTTC.

This clonotype has ten or more counts. This chain links TRBV5-1 with TRBJ2-2; TRBD1 is a possible D gene (6 bases). Deletions cut 4 bases from V and 0 bases from J, with 13 bases between. The CDR3 sequence is 16 residues long. CDR1 is SGHRS, CDR2 YFSETQ, per germline. The CDR3 sequence is CASSLSGHTNTGELFF. The CDR3 bases are TGCGCCAGCAGCCTCTCGGGACACACGAACACCGGGGAGCTGTTTTTT.

The table lists this clonotype with a count of one. The chain recombines TRBV11-2 with TRBJ2-5, with D hard to call. Per germline, CDR1 SGHAT and CDR2 FQNNGV. The CDR3 consists of 15 residues. Trimming left V 0 bases short and J 5 bases short, with 13 bases between. The CDR3 sequence is CASSLDLGHGETQYF. CDR3 DNA sequence: TGTGCCAGCAGCTTAGATCTGGGCCACGGGGAGACCCAGTACTTC. Full variable domain (missing parts from reference TRBV11-2 and TRBJ2-5): EAGVAQSPRYKIIEKRQSVAFWCNPISGHATLYWYQQILGQGPKLLIQFQNNGVVDDSQLPKDRFSAERLKGVDSTLKIQPAKLEDSAVYLCASSLDLGHGETQYFGPGTRLLVL.

This clonotype was seen ten or more times. The V call is TRBV5-1, the J call TRBJ1-1; 9 bases match TRBD1. Looked up from germline, CDR1 is SGHRS and CDR2 is YFSETQ. This CDR3 comprises 14 residues. Trimming at V came to 6 bases and at J to 8 bases, leaving 11 bases not matched to a gene. The CDR3 nucleotides read TGCGCCAGCACCCCAACAGGGGGCCAGGCCGAAGCTTTCTTT. Protein product: CASTPTGGQAEAFF.

This clonotype was seen repeatedly, ten times or more. This chain joins TRBV29-1 and TRBJ2-1; a weak D match, TRBD2 (6 bases). V shed 3 bases and J shed 10 bases, with 19 bases lying between them. The CDR3 extends over 14 amino acids. Germline V CDR1 and CDR2: SQVTM, ANQGSEA. CDR3 nucleotide sequence: TGCAGCGTTGATCTGGCGGACCATGGAGGGGAGCAGTTCTTC. Encoded protein: CSVDLADHGGEQFF.

This clonotype has a count of ten or more. This chain uses TRBV12-3 or TRBV12-4 with TRBJ1-4; D possibly corresponds to TRBD1 (6 bases). This CDR3 is 14 amino acids long. Trimming left V 3 bases short and J 7 bases short, with 12 bases between. The CDR3, as DNA: TGTGCCAGCAGTTTCACAGGGAAGGCTGAAAAACTGTTTTTT. It encodes CASSFTGKAEKLFF.

This clonotype was recorded a few times. Just one base apart from a much larger clone, this may be a read error. This chain connects TRBV10-3 to TRBJ2-3; no reliable D call. Germline V lookup: CDR1 ENHRY, CDR2 SYGVKD. The CDR3 totals 15 residues. V gave up 8 bases and J gave up 2 bases, with 17 bases separating them. The CDR3, as DNA: TGTGCCATCTCTTCGGAGTTCACTAACACAGATACGCAGTATTTT. It is translated as CAISSEFTNTDTQYF.

This chain connects TRBV28 to TRBJ2-4; tentative D call: TRBD2 (5 bases). The germline CDR1 and CDR2 sequences are MDHEN and SYDVKM. Trimming pared 6 bases from V and 8 bases from J, leaving 11 bases between. The CDR3 loop spans 12 amino acids. The CDR3 reads CASRPPGDIQYF. The CDR3 DNA follows: TGTGCCAGCAGGCCCCCCGGGGACATTCAGTACTTC.

A single count supports this clonotype. This chain connects TRBV4-1 to TRBJ2-4, with 10 positions matching TRBD2. Trimming removed 3 bases from V and 7 bases from J; junction bases left unmatched: 0. The CDR3 is made up of 13 amino acids. CDR1 and CDR2 from the germline V gene are MGHRA and YSYEKL. CDR3 sequence reads: CASSQTSGNIQYF. CDR3 bases: TGCGCCAGCAGCCAGACTAGCGGGAACATTCAGTACTTC.